The 2 T cell receptor beta chains below were found in one sample sequenced in a study of T cells in narcolepsy (dated by TCRdb to the late 2010s). Library generation was performed with the immunoSEQ multiplex PCR assay. Drawn from immuneACCESS, this table holds only the in-frame rearrangements with V and J called that TCRdb kept. Clones are partly lost; checked studies trace under half to an unresolved V gene and leave the rest unexplained. This sample holds 34,000 or so clones; roughly 80% were observed only once. The ten largest clonotypes hold approximately 3.6% of the sample. Material: memory (CD45RA-) CD4+ T cells from blood. The sample's cell subset or site label is to be understood as: memory T cells sorted ex vivo from peripheral blood. These receptors were obtained from a human donor in good health.

The chain joins TRBV19 to TRBJ2-1, with unresolved D. Germline CDR1 reads LNHDA; CDR2 reads SQIVND (reference sequence). The CDR3 covers 12 residues. V dropped 3 bases and J dropped 4 bases, with 4 bases sitting between them. The CDR3 nucleotides are TGTGCCAGTAGTATGCGGTACAATGAGCAGTTCTTC. This codes for CASSMRYNEQFF.

The rearrangement uses TRBV30 and TRBJ1-2; 7 bases map to TRBD1. Trimming took 8 bases from V and 4 from J; bases not matched to a gene: 13. Germline V CDR1 and CDR2: GTSNPN, SVGIG (reference sequence). The CDR3 sequence is 14 residues long. The CDR3 DNA sequence: TGTGCCGGAACAAACAGGGGCTGGGGCTATGGCTACACCTTC. It encodes CAGTNRGWGYGYTF.